The clone carrying this TCR beta chain was seen a few times. As yet, its antigen is unknown. The record originates from a study of radiotherapy plus CTLA-4 blockade in lung cancer. The repertoire was sequenced with immunoSEQ multiplex PCR; TCRdb's copy has only in-frame clones and lacks some. The table records some 110,000 clones, 81% of them present only once. General observations from the study: In blood, tumor-derived TCR clones expanded after radiotherapy plus ipilimumab.

This sample comprised peripheral blood, obtained from a patient treated with radiotherapy plus ipilimumab. This clonotype was obtained from a human donor with non-small cell lung cancer that progressed on radiotherapy plus ipilimumab. Some clones in this sample may be carry-over from other donors' samples.

The CDR3 coding sequence is TGTGCCAGCAGCTTATACGGGGCAGCGAACACCGGGGAGCTGTTTTTT. Translated: CASSLYGAANTGELFF. The J gene is TRBJ2-2, the V gene TRBV13; either TRBD1 or TRBD2 may supply D (5 bases each). Germline V gene lookup returns CDR1 PRHDT and CDR2 FYEKMQ (reference sequence). The length of the CDR3 is 16 residues. The V gene lost 2 bases and the J gene lost 0 bases, with 10 bases spanning the gap.